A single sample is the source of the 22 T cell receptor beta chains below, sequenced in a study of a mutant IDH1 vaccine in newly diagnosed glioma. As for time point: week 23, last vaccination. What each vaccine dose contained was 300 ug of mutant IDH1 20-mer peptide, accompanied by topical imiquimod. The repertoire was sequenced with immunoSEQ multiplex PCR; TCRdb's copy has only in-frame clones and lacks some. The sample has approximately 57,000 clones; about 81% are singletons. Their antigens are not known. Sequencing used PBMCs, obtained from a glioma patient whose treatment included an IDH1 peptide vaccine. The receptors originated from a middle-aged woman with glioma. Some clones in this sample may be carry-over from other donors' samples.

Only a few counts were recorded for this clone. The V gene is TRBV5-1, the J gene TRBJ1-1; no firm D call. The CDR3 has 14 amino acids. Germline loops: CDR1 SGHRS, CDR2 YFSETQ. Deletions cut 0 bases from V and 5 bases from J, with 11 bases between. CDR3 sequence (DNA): TGCGCCAGCAGCTTGGGGACCTCAGAGACTGAAGCTTTCTTT. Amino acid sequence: CASSLGTSETEAFF.

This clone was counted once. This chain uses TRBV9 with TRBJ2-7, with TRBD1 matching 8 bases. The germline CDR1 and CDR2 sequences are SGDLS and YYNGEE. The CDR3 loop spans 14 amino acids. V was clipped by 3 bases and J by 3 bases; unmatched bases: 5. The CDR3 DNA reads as TGTGCCAGCAGCGGCGGGACAGGTCGCTACGAGCAGTACTTC. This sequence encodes CASSGGTGRYEQYF.

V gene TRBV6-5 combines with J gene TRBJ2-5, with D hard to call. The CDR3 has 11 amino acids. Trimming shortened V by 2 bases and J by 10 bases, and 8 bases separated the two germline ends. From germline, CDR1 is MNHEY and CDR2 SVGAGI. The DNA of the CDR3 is TGTGCCAGCAGTTACGGGCCAGTCCAGTACTTC. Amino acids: CASSYGPVQYF.

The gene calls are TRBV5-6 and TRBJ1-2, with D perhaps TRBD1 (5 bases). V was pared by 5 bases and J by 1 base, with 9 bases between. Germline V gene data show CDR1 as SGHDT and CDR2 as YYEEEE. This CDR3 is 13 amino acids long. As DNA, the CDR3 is TGTGCCAGCAGTCGGGGGGGTAACTATGGCTACACCTTC. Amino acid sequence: CASSRGGNYGYTF. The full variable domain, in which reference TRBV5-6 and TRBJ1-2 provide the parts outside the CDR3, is DAGVTQSPTHLIKTRGQQVTLRCSPKSGHDTVSWYQQALGQGPQFIFQYYEEEERQRGNFPDRFSGHQFPNYSSELNVNALLLGDSALYLCASSRGGNYGYTFGSGTRLTVV.

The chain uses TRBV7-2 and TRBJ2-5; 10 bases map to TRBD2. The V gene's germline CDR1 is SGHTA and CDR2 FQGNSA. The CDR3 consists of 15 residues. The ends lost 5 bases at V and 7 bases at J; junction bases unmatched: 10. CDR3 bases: TGTGCCAGCAGCCTCAGCGGGGGGGCCTTGGGGACCCAGTACTTC. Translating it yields CASSLSGGALGTQYF.

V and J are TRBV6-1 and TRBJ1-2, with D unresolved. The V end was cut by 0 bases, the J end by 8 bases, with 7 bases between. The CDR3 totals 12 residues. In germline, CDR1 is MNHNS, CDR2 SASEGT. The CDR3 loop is CASSEATGGYTF. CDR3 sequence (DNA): TGTGCCAGCAGTGAAGCCACGGGCGGCTACACCTTC.

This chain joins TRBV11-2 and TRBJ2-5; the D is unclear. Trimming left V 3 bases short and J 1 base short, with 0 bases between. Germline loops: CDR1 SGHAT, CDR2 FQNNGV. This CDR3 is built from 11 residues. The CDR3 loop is CASSFQETQYF. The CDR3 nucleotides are TGTGCCAGCAGCTTCCAAGAGACCCAGTACTTC.

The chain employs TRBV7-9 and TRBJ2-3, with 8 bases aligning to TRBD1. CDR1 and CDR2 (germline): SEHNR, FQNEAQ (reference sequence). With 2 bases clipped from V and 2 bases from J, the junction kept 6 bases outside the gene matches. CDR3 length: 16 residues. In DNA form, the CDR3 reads TGTGCCAGCAGCTTACTGCGGCAGGGGGCCACAGATACGCAGTATTTT. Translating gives CASSLLRQGATDTQYF. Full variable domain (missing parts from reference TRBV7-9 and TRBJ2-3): DTGVSQNPRHKITKRGQNVTFRCDPISEHNRLYWYRQTLGQGPEFLTYFQNEAQLEKSRLLSDRFSAERPKGSFSTLEIQRTEQGDSAMYLCASSLLRQGATDTQYFGPGTRLTVL.

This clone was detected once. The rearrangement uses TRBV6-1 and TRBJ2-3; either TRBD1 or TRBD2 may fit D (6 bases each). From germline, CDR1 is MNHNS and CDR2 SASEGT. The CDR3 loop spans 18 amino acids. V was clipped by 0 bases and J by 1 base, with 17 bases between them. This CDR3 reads CASSEARDNLRGTDTQYF. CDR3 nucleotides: TGTGCCAGCAGTGAAGCGCGGGACAATCTCAGAGGCACAGATACGCAGTATTTT.

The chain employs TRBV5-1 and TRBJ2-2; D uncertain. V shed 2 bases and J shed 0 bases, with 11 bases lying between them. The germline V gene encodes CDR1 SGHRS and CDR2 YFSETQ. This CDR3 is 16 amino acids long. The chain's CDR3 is CASSFLRNANTGELFF. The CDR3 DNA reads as TGCGCCAGCAGCTTCTTACGGAACGCGAACACCGGGGAGCTGTTTTTT.

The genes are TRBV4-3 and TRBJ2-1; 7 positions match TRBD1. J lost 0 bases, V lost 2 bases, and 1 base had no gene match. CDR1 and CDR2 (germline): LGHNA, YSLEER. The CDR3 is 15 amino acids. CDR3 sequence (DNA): TGCGCCAGCAGCCAACGGGACAGCTCCTACAATGAGCAGTTCTTC. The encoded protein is CASSQRDSSYNEQFF.

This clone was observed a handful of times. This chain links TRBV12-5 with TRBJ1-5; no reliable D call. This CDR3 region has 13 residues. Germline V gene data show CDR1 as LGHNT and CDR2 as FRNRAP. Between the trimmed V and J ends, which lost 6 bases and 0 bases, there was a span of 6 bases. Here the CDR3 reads CASGDTSNQPQHF. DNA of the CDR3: TGTGCTAGTGGCGACACTAGCAATCAGCCCCAGCATTTT.

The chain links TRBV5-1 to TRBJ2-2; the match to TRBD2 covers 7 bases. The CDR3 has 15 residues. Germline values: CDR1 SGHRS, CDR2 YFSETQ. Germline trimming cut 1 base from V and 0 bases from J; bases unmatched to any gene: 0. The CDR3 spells CASSLRGANTGELFF. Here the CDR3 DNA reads TGCGCCAGCAGCTTGCGGGGGGCGAACACCGGGGAGCTGTTTTTT. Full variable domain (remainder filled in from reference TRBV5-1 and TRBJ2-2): KAGVTQTPRYLIKTRGQQVTLSCSPISGHRSVSWYQQTPGQGLQFLFEYFSETQRNKGNFPGRFSGRQFSNSRSEMNVSTLELGDSALYLCASSLRGANTGELFFGEGSRLTVL.

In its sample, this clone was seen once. The CDR3 protein is CASSTNTGWGETQYF. CDR3 bases: TGTGCCAGCAGCACCAACACAGGGTGGGGAGAGACCCAGTACTTC. The chain uses TRBV5-6 and TRBJ2-5, with a tentative D call TRBD1 (6 bases). The V gene lost 4 bases and the J gene lost 4 bases, with 17 bases spanning the gap. The germline V gene has CDR1 SGHDT and CDR2 YYEEEE. This CDR3 has 15 amino acids.

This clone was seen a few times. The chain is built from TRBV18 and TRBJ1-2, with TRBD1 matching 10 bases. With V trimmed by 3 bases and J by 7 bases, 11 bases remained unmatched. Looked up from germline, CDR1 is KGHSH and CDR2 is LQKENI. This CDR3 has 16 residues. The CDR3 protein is CASSPGQGTSSSGYTF. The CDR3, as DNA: TGTGCCAGCTCACCGGGACAGGGGACTTCTTCGAGTGGCTACACCTTC.

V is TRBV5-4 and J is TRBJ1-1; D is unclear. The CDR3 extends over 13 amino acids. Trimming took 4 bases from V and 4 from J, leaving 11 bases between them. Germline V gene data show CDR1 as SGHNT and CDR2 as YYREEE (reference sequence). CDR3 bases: TGTGCCAGCAGCCCTAAGACATCCACTGAAGCTTTCTTT. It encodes CASSPKTSTEAFF.

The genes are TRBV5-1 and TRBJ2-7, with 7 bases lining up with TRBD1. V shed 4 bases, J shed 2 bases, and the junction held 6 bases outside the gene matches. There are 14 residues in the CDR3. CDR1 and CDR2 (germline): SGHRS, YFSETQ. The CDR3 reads CASSMTGIPYEQYF. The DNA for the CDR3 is TGCGCCAGCAGCATGACAGGGATTCCCTACGAGCAGTACTTC.

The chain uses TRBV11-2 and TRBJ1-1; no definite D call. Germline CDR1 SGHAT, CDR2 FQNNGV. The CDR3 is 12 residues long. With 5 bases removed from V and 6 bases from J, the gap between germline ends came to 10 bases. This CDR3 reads CASSNRGAEAFF. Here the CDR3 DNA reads TGTGCCAGCAGCAACAGAGGCGCTGAAGCTTTCTTT.

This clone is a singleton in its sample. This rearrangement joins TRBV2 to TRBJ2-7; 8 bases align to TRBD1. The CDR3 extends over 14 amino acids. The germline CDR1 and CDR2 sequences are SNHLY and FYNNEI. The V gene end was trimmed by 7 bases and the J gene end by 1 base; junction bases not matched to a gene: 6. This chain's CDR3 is CASTRTGTSYEQYF. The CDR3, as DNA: TGTGCCAGCACTCGGACAGGGACGTCCTACGAGCAGTACTTC.

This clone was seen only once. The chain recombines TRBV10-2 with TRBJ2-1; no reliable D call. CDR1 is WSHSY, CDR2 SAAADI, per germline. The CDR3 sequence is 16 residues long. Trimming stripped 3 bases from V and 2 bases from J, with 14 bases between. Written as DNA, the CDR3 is TGCGCCAGCAGTGAATCGGGCTCCCAGGCCTACAATGAGCAGTTCTTC. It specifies CASSESGSQAYNEQFF.

CDR3 protein: CASSLGPGQANYGYTF. The CDR3 nucleotides are TGCGCCAGCAGCTTGGGACCGGGACAGGCAAACTATGGCTACACCTTC. This chain connects TRBV5-1 to TRBJ1-2; 8 nucleotides align to TRBD1. CDR3 length: 16 residues. Trimming removed 0 bases from V and 2 bases from J; junction bases left unmatched: 6. In germline, CDR1 is SGHRS, CDR2 YFSETQ.

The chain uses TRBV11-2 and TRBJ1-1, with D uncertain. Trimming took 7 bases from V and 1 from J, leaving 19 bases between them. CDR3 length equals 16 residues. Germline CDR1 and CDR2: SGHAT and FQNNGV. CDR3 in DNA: TGTGCCAGCAAAGGGATCCGGGCAGGAACGAACACTGAAGCTTTCTTT. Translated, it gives CASKGIRAGTNTEAFF.